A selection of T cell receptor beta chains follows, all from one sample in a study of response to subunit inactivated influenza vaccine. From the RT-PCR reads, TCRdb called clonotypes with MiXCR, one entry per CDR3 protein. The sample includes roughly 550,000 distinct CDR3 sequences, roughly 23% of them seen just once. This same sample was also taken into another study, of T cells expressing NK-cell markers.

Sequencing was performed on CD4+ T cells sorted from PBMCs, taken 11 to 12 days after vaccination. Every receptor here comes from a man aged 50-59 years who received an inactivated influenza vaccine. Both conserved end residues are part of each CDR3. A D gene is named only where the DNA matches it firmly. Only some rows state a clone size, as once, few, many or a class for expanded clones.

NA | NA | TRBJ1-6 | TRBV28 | TGTGCCAGCAGCCGTTCCACAGGGTTGGGCTCCTATAATTCACCCCTCCACTTT | CASSRSTGLGSYNSPLHF
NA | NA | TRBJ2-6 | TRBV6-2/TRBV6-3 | TGTGCCAGCAGTTACGTAGGAGGTGGAAGGGCCAACGTCCTGACTTTC | CASSYVGGGRANVLTF
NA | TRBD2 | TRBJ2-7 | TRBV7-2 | TGTGCCAGCAGCCCCCCGGGACTAGCGTCGGGCGAGCAGTACTTC | CASSPPGLASGEQYF
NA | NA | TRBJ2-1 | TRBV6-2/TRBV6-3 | TGTGCCAGCAGTCGGATTGCCTATGAGCAGTTCTTC | CASSRIAYEQFF
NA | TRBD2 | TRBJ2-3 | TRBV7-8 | TGTGCCAGCAGCTTTCAGCGGGGGGGCCTGTTGACAGATACGCAGTATTTT | CASSFQRGGLLTDTQYF
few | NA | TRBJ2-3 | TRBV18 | TGTGCCAGCTCACCACTCCTAGCAGATACGCAGTATTTT | CASSPLLADTQYF
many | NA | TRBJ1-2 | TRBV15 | TGTGCCACCAGCAGGACTCTACAGGGTTTATCGACCTTC | CATSRTLQGLSTF
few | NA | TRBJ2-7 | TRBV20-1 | TGCAGTGCTGCACAGGTCAGTTCTTCCTACGAGCAGTACTTC | CSAAQVSSSYEQYF
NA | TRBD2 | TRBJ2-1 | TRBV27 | TGTGCCAGCAGTTCGGCTAGCGGTTACAATGAGCAGTTCTTC | CASSSASGYNEQFF
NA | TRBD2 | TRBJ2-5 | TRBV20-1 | TGCAGTGCTATGAGCGGGGGGCCCCTAGGGCCCCAGTACTTC | CSAMSGGPLGPQYF
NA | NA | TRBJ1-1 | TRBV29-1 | TGCAGCGTATCCGGGGGATCCACTGAAGCTTTCTTT | CSVSGGSTEAFF
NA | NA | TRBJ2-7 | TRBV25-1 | TGTGCCAGCAGTGACCGGAGAGGCACCTACGAGCAGTACTTC | CASSDRRGTYEQYF
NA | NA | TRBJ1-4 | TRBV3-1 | TGTGCCAGCAGGCACAATAATGAAAAACTGTTTTTT | CASRHNNEKLFF
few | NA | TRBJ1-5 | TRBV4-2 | TGTGCCAGCAGCCAAGTTCACCCTAGCAATCAGCCCCAGCATTTT | CASSQVHPSNQPQHF
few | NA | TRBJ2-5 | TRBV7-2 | TGTGCCAGCAGCCCAAGTTGGACGGGGACGGCCCAAGAGACCCAGTACTTC | CASSPSWTGTAQETQYF
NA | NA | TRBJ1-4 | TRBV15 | TGTGCCACCAGCCCAATCCTCTCGGATGAAAAACTGTTTTTT | CATSPILSDEKLFF
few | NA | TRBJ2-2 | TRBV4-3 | TGCGCCAGCAGCCCAAGTGTATTAGCGGTCACCGGGGAGCTGTTTTTT | CASSPSVLAVTGELFF
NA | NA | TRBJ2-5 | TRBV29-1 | TGCAGCGTGTACGGGGGCGTCCAAGAGACCCAGTACTTC | CSVYGGVQETQYF
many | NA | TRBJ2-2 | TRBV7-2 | TGTGCCAGCAGCTCTCAAGGGGCGCGTAACACCGGGGAGCTGTTTTTT | CASSSQGARNTGELFF
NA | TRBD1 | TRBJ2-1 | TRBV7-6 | TGTGCCAGCAGCTTTACCCCACAGGGGTTCTCCTACAATGAGCAGTTCTTC | CASSFTPQGFSYNEQFF
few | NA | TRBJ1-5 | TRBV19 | TGTGCCAGTAGTATCGGACAAACTAGCAATCAGCCCCAGCATTTT | CASSIGQTSNQPQHF
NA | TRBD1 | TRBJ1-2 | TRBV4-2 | TGTGCCAGCAGCCAAGATAAGGGGGCGCGAGTTGGCTACACCTTC | CASSQDKGARVGYTF
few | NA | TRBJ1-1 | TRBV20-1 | TGCAGTGCTAGAGAAGGTCAATATACTGAAGCTTTCTTT | CSAREGQYTEAFF
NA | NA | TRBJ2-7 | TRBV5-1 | TGCGCCAGCAGCTTGGGGACCTCCAGGGTAGGGACCTACGAGCAGTACTTC | CASSLGTSRVGTYEQYF
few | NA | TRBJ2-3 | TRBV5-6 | TGTGCCAGCAGCTTCGGGCAGGGTGGCCATACGCAGTATTTT | CASSFGQGGHTQYF
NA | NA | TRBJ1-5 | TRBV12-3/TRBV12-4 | TGTGCCAGCGGACAGCTTCAGCCCCAGCATTTT | CASGQLQPQHF
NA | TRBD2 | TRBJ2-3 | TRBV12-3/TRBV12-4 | TGTGCCAGCCAGGGACTAGGGCTAGATACGCAGTATTTT | CASQGLGLDTQYF
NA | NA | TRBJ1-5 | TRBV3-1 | TGTGCCAGCAGCCAAGATCTACAGGGATTTCAGCCCCAGCATTTT | CASSQDLQGFQPQHF
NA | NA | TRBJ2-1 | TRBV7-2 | TGTGCCAGCAGCTTAGTCTTCGCCGGGTCCAATGAGCAGTTCTTC | CASSLVFAGSNEQFF
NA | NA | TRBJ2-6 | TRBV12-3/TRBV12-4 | TGTGCCAGCAGAGTAAGCTCTGGGGCCAACGTCCTGACTTTC | CASRVSSGANVLTF
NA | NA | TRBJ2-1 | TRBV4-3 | TGCGCCAGCAGCCAATGGCTAGGGCTAGGCAATGAGCAGTTCTTC | CASSQWLGLGNEQFF
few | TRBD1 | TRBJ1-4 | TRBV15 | TGTGCCACCAGCAGAGACCGACAGGGTTCTAATGAAAAACTGTTTTTT | CATSRDRQGSNEKLFF
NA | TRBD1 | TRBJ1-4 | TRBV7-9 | TGTGCCAGCAGCATCGGACAGGTCTCTAATGAAAAACTGTTTTTT | CASSIGQVSNEKLFF
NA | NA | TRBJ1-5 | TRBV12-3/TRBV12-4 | TGTGCCAGCAGACCGCCGGGGGGCGGTCAGCCCCAGCATTTT | CASRPPGGGQPQHF
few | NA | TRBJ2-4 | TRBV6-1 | TGTGCCAGCAGTCCCAGTAATTTGGAGGCCAAAAACATTCAGTACTTC | CASSPSNLEAKNIQYF
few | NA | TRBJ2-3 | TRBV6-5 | TGTGCCAGCAGTTACCGCGGACGGGGAGATACGCAGTATTTT | CASSYRGRGDTQYF
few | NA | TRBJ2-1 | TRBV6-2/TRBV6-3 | TGTGCCAGCAGTTACTGGCACACGGGGGACAATGAGCAGTTCTTC | CASSYWHTGDNEQFF
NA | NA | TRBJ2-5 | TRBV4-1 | TGCGCCAGCAGCCAAGGGAAACAAGAGACCCAGTACTTC | CASSQGKQETQYF
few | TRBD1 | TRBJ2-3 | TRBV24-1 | TGTGCCACCAGTGATGCGGCCGGGACAGGGGGGGATACGCAGTATTTT | CATSDAAGTGGDTQYF
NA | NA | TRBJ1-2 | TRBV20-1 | TGCAGTGCTCCGGACCCGGGTAGGCAGGGCTACACCTTC | CSAPDPGRQGYTF
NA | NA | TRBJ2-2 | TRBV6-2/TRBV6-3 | TGTGCCAGCAGCCTTCGTAGGTCCACCGGGGAGCTGTTTTTT | CASSLRRSTGELFF
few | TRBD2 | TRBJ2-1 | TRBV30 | TGTGCCTGGGCCAGCGGGGGGTCTGGTGAGCAGTTCTTC | CAWASGGSGEQFF
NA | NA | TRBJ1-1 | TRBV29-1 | TGCAGCGTCGGTCCAGGGCTCATGAACACTGAAGCTTTCTTT | CSVGPGLMNTEAFF
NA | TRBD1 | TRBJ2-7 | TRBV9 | TGTGCCAGCAACCGACAGGGGCGATCCTCCTACGAGCAGTACTTC | CASNRQGRSSYEQYF
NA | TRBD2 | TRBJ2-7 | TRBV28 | TGTGCCAGCGCGGGAGGGCCGACCTACGAGCAGTACTTC | CASAGGPTYEQYF
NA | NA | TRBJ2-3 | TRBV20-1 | TGCAGTGCTAGAGATGTCCGCGGGGCGCAGTATTTT | CSARDVRGAQYF
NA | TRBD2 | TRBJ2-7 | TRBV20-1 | TGCAGTGCTAAACTAGCGGGAGGGTACGAGCAGTACTTC | CSAKLAGGYEQYF
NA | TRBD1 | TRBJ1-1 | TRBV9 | TGTGCCAGCAGCGCCCGACAGGGAGCTGAAGCTTTCTTT | CASSARQGAEAFF
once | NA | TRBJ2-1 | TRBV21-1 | TGTGCCAGCAGCAGGGATGAGGGCGATGAGCAGTTCTTC | CASSRDEGDEQFF
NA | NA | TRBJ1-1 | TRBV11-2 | TGTGCCAGCAGCTTAGTAGCTGGTGGGAATGAAGCTTTCTTT | CASSLVAGGNEAFF
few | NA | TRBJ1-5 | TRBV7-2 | TGTGCCAGCAACTTAGGGGGTAGAAGTCAGCCCCAGCATTTT | CASNLGGRSQPQHF
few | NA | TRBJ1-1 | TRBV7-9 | TGTGCCAGCAGCTTAGACGGCAGGGCGAACACTGAAGCTTTCTTT | CASSLDGRANTEAFF
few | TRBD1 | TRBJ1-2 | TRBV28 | TGTGCCAGCAGTTTATCGACAGGGCGAGTATTCAACTATGGCTACACCTTC | CASSLSTGRVFNYGYTF
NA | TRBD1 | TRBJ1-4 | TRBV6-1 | TGTGCCAGCAGGATGGGGACAGAGAATGAAAAACTGTTTTTT | CASRMGTENEKLFF
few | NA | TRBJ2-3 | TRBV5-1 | TGCGCCAGCAGACCACTGACAGCTGGTGATACGCAGTATTTT | CASRPLTAGDTQYF